This entry describes one T cell receptor beta chain. Its specificity is unknown. PCR used 60 Vbeta primers and 13 Jbeta primers. Repertoires were generated with immunoSEQ multiplex PCR, while TCRdb's copy carries only in-frame clones and drops some. The sample has about 190,000 clones; about 69% are singletons. This CDR3 contains 17 residues. V lost 2 bases and J lost 8, with 22 bases in between. Germline assignment: CDR1 GTSNPN and CDR2 SVGIG (reference sequence). This specimen belongs to a study of cytomegalovirus exposure and HLA in healthy donors. Study-wide results and caveats: A later analysis appeared to link common viral pathogens to several of the most significant clusters. HLA-A and HLA-B allele assignments for most subjects were reportedly predicted accurately using TCR beta sequences. Among immune exposure information, only CMV serostatus was available.

This TCR came from a man under 40 in good health and CMV-seropositive. The sample consisted of PBMCs. The chain links TRBV30 to TRBJ1-6, with D possibly being TRBD1 (6 bases). The CDR3 region has the DNA TGTGCCTGGAGTTCGGACTTGGACAGCCTGGGAGATTCACCCCTCCACTTT. Its protein product is CAWSSDLDSLGDSPLHF.